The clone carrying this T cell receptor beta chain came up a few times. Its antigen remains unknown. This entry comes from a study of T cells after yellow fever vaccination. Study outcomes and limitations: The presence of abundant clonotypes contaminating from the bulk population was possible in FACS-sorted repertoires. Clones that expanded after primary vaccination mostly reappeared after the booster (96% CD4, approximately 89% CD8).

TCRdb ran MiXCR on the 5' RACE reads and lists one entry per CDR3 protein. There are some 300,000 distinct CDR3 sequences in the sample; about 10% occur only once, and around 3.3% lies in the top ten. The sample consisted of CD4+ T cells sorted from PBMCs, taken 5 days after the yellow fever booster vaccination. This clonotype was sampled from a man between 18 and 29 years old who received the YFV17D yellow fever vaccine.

CDR3 loop: CASSLGQAPGAGELFF. The CDR3 coding sequence is TGCGCCAGCAGCCTGGGACAGGCCCCTGGCGCCGGGGAGCTGTTTTTT. The chain carries TRBV4-3 and TRBJ2-2, with 8 bases aligning to TRBD1. CDR3 size: 16 residues. The germline V gene encodes CDR1 LGHNA and CDR2 YSLEER. V was pared by 4 bases and J by 6 bases, with 10 bases of the junction left unmatched.